This is a list of T cell receptor beta chains from one sample in a study of blood T cell repertoires in COVID-19. Produced via immunoSEQ multiplex PCR; TCRdb's table is partial and in-frame only. The repertoire has about 210,000 clones, around 84% of them found once; the top ten carry 9.7%. Sequencing input: peripheral blood. The receptor source for this set is a man between 45 and 60 years old with active or convalescent COVID-19. The CDR3 runs from the conserved cysteine through the conserved F or W. Fields, in order: V gene, J gene, D gene, clone size, CDR3 DNA, CDR3 protein. D genes are given only for firm matches. Not all rows give a size; the values are once, few, many and, for expanded clones, a class.

TRBV3-1/TRBV3-2	TRBJ2-4	.	.	TGTGCCAGCAGCCAATCGGGACAAGAAAACATTCAGTACTTC	CASSQSGQENIQYF
TRBV28	TRBJ1-5	TRBD1	.	TGTGCCAGCAGCACCGGACAGGGAGACCAGCCCCAGCATTTT	CASSTGQGDQPQHF
TRBV7-6	TRBJ2-2	.	once	TGTGCCAGCAGCTTACTAGCTTCGAACACCGGGGAGCTGTTTTTT	CASSLLASNTGELFF
TRBV4-3	TRBJ1-2	.	.	TGCGCCAGCAGCCAAGACCCGTTTTTGAACTATGGCTACACCTTC	CASSQDPFLNYGYTF
TRBV5-1	TRBJ2-7	TRBD1	once	TGCGCCAGCAGCCTATGGACAGGCGCCTCCTACGAGCAGTACTTC	CASSLWTGASYEQYF
TRBV5-1	TRBJ1-4	.	.	TGCGCCAGCCGGCGGGCGAGGACTAATGAAAAACTGTTTTTT	CASRRARTNEKLFF
TRBV6-2/TRBV6-3	TRBJ2-2	TRBD2	.	TGTGCCAGCAGTTTTCCACCCGGGACTAGCGACGACACCGGGGAGCTGTTTTTT	CASSFPPGTSDDTGELFF
TRBV2	TRBJ2-5	TRBD2	few	TGTGCCATTACCTACACTAGCGGGGGGGCCGGGGGCCAAGAGACCCAGTACTTC	CAITYTSGGAGGQETQYF
TRBV15	TRBJ2-2	TRBD1	.	TGTGCCACTAAGCAGGGGTCCGTGACAGGGTCACCCGGGGAGCTGTTTTTT	CATKQGSVTGSPGELFF
TRBV6-5	TRBJ2-7	TRBD2	.	TGTGCCAGCAGTTACTCGAAACTAGCGGGATTGGACGAGCAGTACTTC	CASSYSKLAGLDEQYF
TRBV7-9	TRBJ2-6	.	.	TGTGCCAGCAGCTCTAAGACCCAGGGGCCTGGGGCCAACGTCCTGACTTTC	CASSSKTQGPGANVLTF
TRBV5-1	TRBJ2-5	TRBD2	.	TGCGCCAGCAGCTTAGGGCTAGCGGGACTGGAGACCCAGTACTTC	CASSLGLAGLETQYF
TRBV29-1	TRBJ2-3	TRBD1	.	TGCAGCGTTGGGTGGACAGGGGACGGAGATACGCAGTATTTT	CSVGWTGDGDTQYF
TRBV19	TRBJ1-2	.	.	TGTGCCAGTAGTATAGATTTCCCCCCTGACGGGTACTATGGCTACACCTTC	CASSIDFPPDGYYGYTF
TRBV7-2	TRBJ2-2	TRBD2	.	TGTGCCAGCAGCTTAGGAGCGGGAGGGGTTAGCGGGGAGCTGTTTTTT	CASSLGAGGVSGELFF
TRBV15	TRBJ1-5	.	.	TGTGCCACCACTGAGGGCAACAATCAGCCCCAGCATTTT	CATTEGNNQPQHF
TRBV6-5	TRBJ1-3	.	few	TGTGCGGCCGGGACAACGGAAAACACCATATATTTT	CAAGTTENTIYF
TRBV18	TRBJ1-6	.	.	TGTGCCAGCTCACCAGGGGGGTCACCCCTCCACTTT	CASSPGGSPLHF
TRBV7-9	TRBJ2-3	.	few	TGTGCCAGCAGCTTAGGTGGATTCAGGGGGAGGAGCACAGATACGCAGTATTTT	CASSLGGFRGRSTDTQYF
TRBV7-2	TRBJ1-2	TRBD1	.	TGTGCCAGCAGCTTAGACCCGGACAGGGGGCTTTCGGGCTATGGCTACACCTTC	CASSLDPDRGLSGYGYTF
TRBV16	TRBJ1-1	.	.	TGTGCCAGCCGTACTAAGGCGGGAAACACTGAAGCTTTCTTT	CASRTKAGNTEAFF
TRBV18	TRBJ1-6	TRBD1	few	TGTGCCAGCTCACTCTCCGGACAGGGAATAGTGAATAATTCACCCCTCCACTTT	CASSLSGQGIVNNSPLHF
TRBV28	TRBJ1-1	.	.	TGTGCCAGCAGTTTAGTGGGCAGGATGGGCACTGAAGCTTTCTTT	CASSLVGRMGTEAFF
TRBV7-9	TRBJ2-7	.	.	TGTGCCAGCAGCTATAACCGGGACACCATGCACTTC	CASSYNRDTMHF
TRBV2	TRBJ2-5	TRBD2	.	TGTGCCAGCAGTGAAGGGACTAGCGGGGACCAAGAGACCCAGTACTTC	CASSEGTSGDQETQYF
TRBV28	TRBJ2-2	.	.	TGTGCCAGCAGTTTTCTCGGTTTCACCGGGGAGCTGTTTTTT	CASSFLGFTGELFF
TRBV4-1	TRBJ2-1	TRBD2	.	TGCGCCAGCAGCCAAGTAGCGGGAGGGGTCTACAATGAGCAGTTCTTC	CASSQVAGGVYNEQFF
TRBV10-3	TRBJ2-1	TRBD2	few	TGTGCCATCAGTGAGGCCGCGGGAGATAATTACAATGAGCAGTTCTTC	CAISEAAGDNYNEQFF
TRBV19	TRBJ2-2	.	.	TGTGCCACCGGGGGGCCCACTTCGAACACCGGGGAGCTGTTTTTT	CATGGPTSNTGELFF
TRBV10-3	TRBJ2-1	TRBD1	.	TGTGCCATCAGTGATCCGTATACAGGGGGCGCGTCCTACAATGAGCAGTTCTTC	CAISDPYTGGASYNEQFF
TRBV4-1	TRBJ2-3	TRBD2	.	TGCGCCAGCAGCCAAGAGAGGAGACGGGAGGGAGTTACGCAGTATTTT	CASSQERRREGVTQYF
TRBV5-1	TRBJ1-1	TRBD1	.	TGCGCCAGCAGCTTAACAGGGGACACTGAAGCTTTCTTT	CASSLTGDTEAFF
TRBV4-1	TRBJ2-3	TRBD1	once	TGCGCCAGCAGCCAAGTTAGACAGGGCTCAGATACGCAGTATTTT	CASSQVRQGSDTQYF
TRBV18	TRBJ2-2	TRBD1	.	TGTGCCAGCTCACCCCTGGACAGGGGGCAGACCGGGGAGCTGTTTTTT	CASSPLDRGQTGELFF
TRBV2	TRBJ1-3	.	once	TGTGCCAGCAGTGCGGAGACTGGAAACACCATATATTTT	CASSAETGNTIYF
TRBV28	TRBJ2-3	.	.	TGTGCCAGCAGCCTAGATCAGGATACGCAGTATTTT	CASSLDQDTQYF
TRBV5-5	TRBJ1-1	.	.	TGTGCCAGCAGCCCGGAGGTTAGTATGATGAACACTGAAGCTTTCTTT	CASSPEVSMMNTEAFF
TRBV30	TRBJ1-5	.	.	TGTGCCTGGAGTGCGGGACTTAATCAGCCCCAGCATTTT	CAWSAGLNQPQHF
TRBV3-1/TRBV3-2	TRBJ1-1	.	.	TGTGCCAGCAGCCATCGTCCAGTCACTGAAGCTTTCTTT	CASSHRPVTEAFF
TRBV2	TRBJ2-3	TRBD2	.	TGTGCCAGCAGACCGACTAGCGGGGGGGCAGATACGCAGTATTTT	CASRPTSGGADTQYF
TRBV5-4	TRBJ2-3	TRBD2	.	TGTGCCAGCAGCTTGGCTAGCGGGGTAATAGATACGCAGTATTTT	CASSLASGVIDTQYF
TRBV2	TRBJ1-5	TRBD1	.	TGTGCCAGCAGTGTCGCAGGGGGCAGAAGCAATCAGCCCCAGCATTTT	CASSVAGGRSNQPQHF